This T cell receptor (beta chain) comes out of a study of patients and donors after allogeneic stem cell transplantation. From the RT-PCR reads, TCRdb called clonotypes with MiXCR, one entry per CDR3 protein. The table lists hundreds of thousands of distinct CDR3 sequences, approximately 16% of them singletons. This clonotype was counted a few times. V was cut by 5 bases and J by 1 base, with 12 bases left in between. Germline CDR1 MNHNS, CDR2 SASEGT. The CDR3 runs to 15 residues. This clonotype was sampled from a human donor who was either an allogeneic HSCT recipient or a stem cell or donor lymphocyte infusion donor (not recorded which). It is not recorded whose cells these are; they may come from a transplant donor. J is TRBJ2-1 and V is TRBV6-1; a possible D gene is TRBD2 (5 bases). Sequenced: blood, either unsorted or a sorted T cell fraction (not recorded which). CDR3 amino acids: CASSRLPGSYNEQFF. DNA of the CDR3: TGTGCCAGCAGTCGCCTCCCGGGGTCCTACAATGAGCAGTTCTTC.